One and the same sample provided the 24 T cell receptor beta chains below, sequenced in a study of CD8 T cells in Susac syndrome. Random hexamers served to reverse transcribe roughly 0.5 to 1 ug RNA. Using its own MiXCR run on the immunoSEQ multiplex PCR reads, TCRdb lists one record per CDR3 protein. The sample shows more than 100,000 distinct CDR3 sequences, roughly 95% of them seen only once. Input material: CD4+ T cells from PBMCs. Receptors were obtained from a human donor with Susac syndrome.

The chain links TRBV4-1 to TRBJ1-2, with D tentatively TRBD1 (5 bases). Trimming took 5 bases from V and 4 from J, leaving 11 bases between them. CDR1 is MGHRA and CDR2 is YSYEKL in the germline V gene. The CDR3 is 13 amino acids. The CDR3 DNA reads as TGCGCCAGCAGCTCCAGGGAGACCTATGGCTACACCTTC. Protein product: CASSSRETYGYTF.

For the CDR3, the DNA is TGCAGCGTTATGGCGGGAGGGGGTACAGATACGCAGTATTTT. This translates into CSVMAGGGTDTQYF. The chain joins TRBV29-1 to TRBJ2-3, with TRBD2 matching over 9 bases. There are 14 residues in the CDR3. Trimming cost V 5 bases and J 3 bases; bases outside gene matches: 6. Germline CDR1 SQVTM, CDR2 ANQGSEA.

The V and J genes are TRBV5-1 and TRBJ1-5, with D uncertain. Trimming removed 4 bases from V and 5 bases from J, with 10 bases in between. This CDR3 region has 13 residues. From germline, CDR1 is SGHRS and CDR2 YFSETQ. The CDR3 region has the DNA TGCGCCAGCAGCCATGGGTCCGATCAGCCCCAGCATTTT. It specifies CASSHGSDQPQHF.

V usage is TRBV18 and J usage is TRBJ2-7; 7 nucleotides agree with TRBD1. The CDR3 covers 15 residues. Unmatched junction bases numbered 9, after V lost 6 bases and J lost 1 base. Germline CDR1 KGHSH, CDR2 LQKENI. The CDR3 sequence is CASSGNRGASYEQYF. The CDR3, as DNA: TGTGCCAGCTCGGGAAACAGGGGAGCATCCTACGAGCAGTACTTC. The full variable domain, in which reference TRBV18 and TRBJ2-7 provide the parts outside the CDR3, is NAGVMQNPRHLVRRRGQEARLRCSPMKGHSHVYWYRQLPEEGLKFMVYLQKENIIDESGMPKERFSAEFPKEGPSILRIQQVVRGDSAAYFCASSGNRGASYEQYFGPGTRLTVT.

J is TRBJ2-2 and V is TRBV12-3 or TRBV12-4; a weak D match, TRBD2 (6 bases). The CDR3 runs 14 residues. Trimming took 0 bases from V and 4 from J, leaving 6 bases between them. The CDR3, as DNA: TGTGCCAGCAGTTTAGCGGGAGGCACCGGGGAGCTGTTTTTT. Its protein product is CASSLAGGTGELFF.

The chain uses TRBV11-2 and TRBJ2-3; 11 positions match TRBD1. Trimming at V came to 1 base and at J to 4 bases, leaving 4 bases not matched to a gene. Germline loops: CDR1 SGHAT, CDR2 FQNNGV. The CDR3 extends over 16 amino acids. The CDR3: CASSLAPGQGADTQYF. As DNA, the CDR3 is TGTGCCAGCAGCTTAGCGCCGGGACAGGGGGCAGATACGCAGTATTTT.

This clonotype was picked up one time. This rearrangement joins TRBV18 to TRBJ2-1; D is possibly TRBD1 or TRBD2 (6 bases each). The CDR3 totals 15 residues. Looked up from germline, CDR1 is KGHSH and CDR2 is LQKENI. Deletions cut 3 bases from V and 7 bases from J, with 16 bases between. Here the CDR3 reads CASSPRGDGGNEQFF. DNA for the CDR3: TGTGCCAGCTCACCCAGGGGCGATGGGGGGAATGAGCAGTTCTTC.

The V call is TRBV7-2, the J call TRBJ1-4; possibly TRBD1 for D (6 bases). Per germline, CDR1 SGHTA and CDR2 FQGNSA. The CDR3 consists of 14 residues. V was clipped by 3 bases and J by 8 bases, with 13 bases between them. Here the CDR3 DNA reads TGTGCCAGCAGCTTCGGCCAGGGGCGGGAAAAACTGTTTTTT. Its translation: CASSFGQGREKLFF.

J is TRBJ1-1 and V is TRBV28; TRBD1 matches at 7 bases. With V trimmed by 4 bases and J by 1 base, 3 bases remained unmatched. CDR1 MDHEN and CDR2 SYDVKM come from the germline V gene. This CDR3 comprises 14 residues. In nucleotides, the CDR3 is TGTGCCAGCAGTTACAGGGGTGGGAACACTGAAGCTTTCTTT. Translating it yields CASSYRGGNTEAFF. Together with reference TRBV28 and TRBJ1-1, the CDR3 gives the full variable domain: DVKVTQSSRYLVKRTGEKVFLECVQDMDHENMFWYRQDPGLGLRLIYFSYDVKMKEKGDIPEGYSVSREKKERFSLILESASTNQTSMYLCASSYRGGNTEAFFGQGTRLTVV.

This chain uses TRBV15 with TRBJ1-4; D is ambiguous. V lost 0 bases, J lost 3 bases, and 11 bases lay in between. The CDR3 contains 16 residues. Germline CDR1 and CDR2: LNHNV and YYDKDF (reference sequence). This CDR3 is CATSRDVGSSNEKLFF. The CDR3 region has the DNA TGTGCCACCAGCAGAGATGTAGGTTCCTCTAATGAAAAACTGTTTTTT.

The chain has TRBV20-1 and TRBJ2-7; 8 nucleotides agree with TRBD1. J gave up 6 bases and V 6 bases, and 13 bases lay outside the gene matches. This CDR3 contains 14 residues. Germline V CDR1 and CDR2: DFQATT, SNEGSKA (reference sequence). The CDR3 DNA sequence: TGCAGTGCGGGCCCTGGACAGGGTCGGCTCGAGCAGTACTTC. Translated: CSAGPGQGRLEQYF.

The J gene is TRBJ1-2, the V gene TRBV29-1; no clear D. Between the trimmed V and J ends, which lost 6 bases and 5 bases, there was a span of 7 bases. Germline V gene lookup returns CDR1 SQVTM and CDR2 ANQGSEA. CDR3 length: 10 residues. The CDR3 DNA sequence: TGCAGCGTCCCGGGATATGGCTACACCTTC. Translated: CSVPGYGYTF.

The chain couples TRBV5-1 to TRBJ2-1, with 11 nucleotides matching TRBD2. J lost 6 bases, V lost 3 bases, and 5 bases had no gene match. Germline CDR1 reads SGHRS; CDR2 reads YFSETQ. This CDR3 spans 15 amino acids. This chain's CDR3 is CASSSLAGGGNEQFF. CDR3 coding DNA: TGCGCCAGCAGCTCCCTAGCGGGAGGCGGCAATGAGCAGTTCTTC.

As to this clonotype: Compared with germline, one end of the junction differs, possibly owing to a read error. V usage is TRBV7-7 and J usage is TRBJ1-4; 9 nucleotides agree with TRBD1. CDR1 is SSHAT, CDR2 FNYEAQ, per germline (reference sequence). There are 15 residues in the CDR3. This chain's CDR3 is CASSRTGERGEKLFF. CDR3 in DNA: TGTGCTAGCAGCCGGACAGGGGAGAGAGGAGAAAAACTGTTTTTT.

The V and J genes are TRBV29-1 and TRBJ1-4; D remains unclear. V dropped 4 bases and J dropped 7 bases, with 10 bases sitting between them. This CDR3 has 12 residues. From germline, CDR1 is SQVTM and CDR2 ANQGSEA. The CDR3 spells CSVGGGGEKLFF. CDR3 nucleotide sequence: TGCAGCGTTGGGGGAGGAGGTGAAAAACTGTTTTTT.

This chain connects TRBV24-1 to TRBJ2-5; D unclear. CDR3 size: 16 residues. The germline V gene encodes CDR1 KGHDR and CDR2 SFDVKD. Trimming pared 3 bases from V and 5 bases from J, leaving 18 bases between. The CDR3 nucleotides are TGTGCCACCAGTGATCCCGGCACTCCGGGCCCGGAGACCCAGTACTTC. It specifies CATSDPGTPGPETQYF.

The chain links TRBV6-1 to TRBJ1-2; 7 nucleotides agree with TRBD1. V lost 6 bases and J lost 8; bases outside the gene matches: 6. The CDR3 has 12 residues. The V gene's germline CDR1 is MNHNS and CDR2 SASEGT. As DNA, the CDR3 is TGTGCCAGCAGCCCTACAGGGGACGGCTACACCTTC. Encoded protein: CASSPTGDGYTF.

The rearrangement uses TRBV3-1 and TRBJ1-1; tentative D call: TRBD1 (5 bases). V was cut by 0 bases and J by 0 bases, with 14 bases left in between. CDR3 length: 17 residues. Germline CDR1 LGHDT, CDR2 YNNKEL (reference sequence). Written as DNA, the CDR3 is TGTGCCAGCAGCCAAGATCTGGCAGGGTTGGTGAACACTGAAGCTTTCTTT. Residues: CASSQDLAGLVNTEAFF. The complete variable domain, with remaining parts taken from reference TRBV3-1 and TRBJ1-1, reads DTAVSQTPKYLVTQMGNDKSIKCEQNLGHDTMYWYKQDSKKFLKIMFSYNNKELIINETVPNRFSPKSPDKAHLNLHINSLELGDSAVYFCASSQDLAGLVNTEAFFGQGTRLTVV.

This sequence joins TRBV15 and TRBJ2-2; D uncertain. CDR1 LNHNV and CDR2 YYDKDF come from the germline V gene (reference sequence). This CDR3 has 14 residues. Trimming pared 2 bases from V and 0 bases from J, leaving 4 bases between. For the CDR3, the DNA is TGTGCCACCAGCAGACTAGCGAACACCGGGGAGCTGTTTTTT. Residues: CATSRLANTGELFF.

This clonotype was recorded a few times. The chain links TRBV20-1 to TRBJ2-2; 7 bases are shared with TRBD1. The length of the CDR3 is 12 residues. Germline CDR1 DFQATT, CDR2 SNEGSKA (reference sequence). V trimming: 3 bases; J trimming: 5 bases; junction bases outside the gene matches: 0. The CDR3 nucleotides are TGCAGTGCTAGGACAGGGACCGGGGAGCTGTTTTTT. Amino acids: CSARTGTGELFF.

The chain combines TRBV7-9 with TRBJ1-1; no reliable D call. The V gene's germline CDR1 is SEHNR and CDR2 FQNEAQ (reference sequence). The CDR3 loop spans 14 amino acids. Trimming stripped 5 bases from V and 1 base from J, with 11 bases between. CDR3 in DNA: TGTGCCAGCAGCATTCTTAAGGGGAACACTGAAGCTTTCTTT. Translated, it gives CASSILKGNTEAFF.

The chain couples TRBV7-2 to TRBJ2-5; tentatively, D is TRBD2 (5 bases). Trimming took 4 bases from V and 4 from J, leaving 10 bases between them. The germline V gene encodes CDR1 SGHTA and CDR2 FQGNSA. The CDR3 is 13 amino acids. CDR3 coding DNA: TGTGCCAGCAGCTCCGGACTTGGAGAGACCCAGTACTTC. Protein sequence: CASSSGLGETQYF.

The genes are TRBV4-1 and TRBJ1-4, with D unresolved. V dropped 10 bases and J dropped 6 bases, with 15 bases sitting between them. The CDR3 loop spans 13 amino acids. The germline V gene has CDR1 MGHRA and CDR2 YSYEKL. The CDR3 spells CATRGDPHEKLFF. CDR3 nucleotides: TGCGCCACCCGCGGCGACCCGCATGAAAAACTGTTTTTT.

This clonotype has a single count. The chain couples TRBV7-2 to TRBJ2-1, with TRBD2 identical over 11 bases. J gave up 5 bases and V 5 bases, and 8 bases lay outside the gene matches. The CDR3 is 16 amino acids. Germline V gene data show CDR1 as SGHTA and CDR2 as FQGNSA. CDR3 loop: CASSPPTSGSHNEQFF. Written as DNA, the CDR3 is TGTGCCAGCAGCCCCCCAACTAGCGGGAGCCACAATGAGCAGTTCTTC.